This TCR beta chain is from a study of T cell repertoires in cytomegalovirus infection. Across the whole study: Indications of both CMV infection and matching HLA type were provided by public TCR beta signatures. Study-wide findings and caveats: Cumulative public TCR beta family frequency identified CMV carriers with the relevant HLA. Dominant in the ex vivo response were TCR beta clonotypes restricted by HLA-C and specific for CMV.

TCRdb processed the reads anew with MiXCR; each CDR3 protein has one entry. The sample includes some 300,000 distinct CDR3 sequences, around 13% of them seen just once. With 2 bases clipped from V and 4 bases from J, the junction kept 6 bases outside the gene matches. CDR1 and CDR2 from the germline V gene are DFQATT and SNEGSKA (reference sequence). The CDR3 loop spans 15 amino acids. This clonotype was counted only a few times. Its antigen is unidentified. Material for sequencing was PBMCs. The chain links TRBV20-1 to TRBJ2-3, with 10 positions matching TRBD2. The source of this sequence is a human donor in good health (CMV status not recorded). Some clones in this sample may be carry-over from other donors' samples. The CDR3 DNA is TGCAGTGCTAGATCTAGCGGGGGAGGTGCAGATACGCAGTATTTT. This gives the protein CSARSSGGGADTQYF.